The 5 T cell receptor beta chains in this list originate from one sample, sequenced in a study of blood T cell repertoires in COVID-19. The table came from immunoSEQ multiplex PCR; TCRdb's copy has only in-frame clones and leaves some out. The sample lists approximately 99,000 clones; less than 85% were seen once. Sequencing input: peripheral blood. The receptors originated from a woman in her forties with acute or convalescent COVID-19.

The chain is built from TRBV27 and TRBJ2-3, with TRBD2 identical over 7 bases. This CDR3 spans 16 amino acids. Trimming cost V 2 bases and J 2 bases; bases outside gene matches: 7. CDR1 and CDR2 from the germline V gene are MNHEY and SMNVEV (reference sequence). The CDR3 DNA follows: TGTGCCAGCAGTTTAAGGGGAGCGGGACTCACAGATACGCAGTATTTT. Encoded protein: CASSLRGAGLTDTQYF.

The V gene is TRBV27, the J gene TRBJ1-2; maybe TRBD1 (6 bases). The length of the CDR3 is 15 residues. The germline gives CDR1 MNHEY, CDR2 SMNVEV (reference sequence). V dropped 4 bases and J dropped 8 bases, with 20 bases sitting between them. The CDR3 loop is CASSSRQGGGGGYTF. The CDR3 DNA sequence: TGTGCCAGCAGTTCCCGCCAGGGAGGGGGGGGAGGCTACACCTTC.

The chain combines TRBV29-1 with TRBJ2-7; no definite D call. The CDR3 has 13 residues. The V end lost 4 bases, the J end lost 3 bases, and 13 bases lay between the germline ends. CDR1 and CDR2 (germline): SQVTM, ANQGSEA. This CDR3 reads CSVGALRSYEQYF. The CDR3 region has the DNA TGCAGCGTTGGTGCCTTACGGAGCTACGAGCAGTACTTC.

The rearrangement uses TRBV3-1 (or the pseudogene TRBV3-2) and TRBJ2-2, with D possibly matching TRBD1 (5 bases). The CDR3 is made up of 14 amino acids. Germline CDR1 is LGHDT and CDR2 is YNNKEL (reference sequence). With 9 bases removed from V and 4 bases from J, the gap between germline ends came to 15 bases. The CDR3 loop is CARDIAWSTGELFF. The CDR3 bases are TGTGCCAGGGACATCGCCTGGAGCACCGGGGAGCTGTTTTTT.

This clone has only a few counts. V is TRBV11-3 and J is TRBJ2-1; TRBD1 aligns across 10 bases. Germline V gene data show CDR1 as SGHNT and CDR2 as YENEEA. Losses at the gene ends were 3 bases for V and 6 bases for J; bases not matched to a gene: 5. The CDR3 totals 15 residues. The CDR3 nucleotides are TGTGCCAGCAGCTTCGGGACAGGGGTACCCAATGAGCAGTTCTTC. It is translated as CASSFGTGVPNEQFF.